This entry is about one T cell receptor beta chain. The data were obtained in a study of blood T cell repertoires in COVID-19. Study-level information: From the United States, Italy and Spain came samples of acute and convalescent COVID-19. From T cells, B-cell-depleted T cells, or PBMCs came the material, which was cDNA or gDNA.

Original handling: For nucleated cells, counts were estimated from reference gene primer amplification. The protocol was immunoSEQ multiplex PCR, while the TCRdb copy is restricted to in-frame clones and leaves out a portion. The DNA was the basis for D and trimming; V, J and clone size are from that table. The sample consists of approximately 180,000 clones, 70% to 90% of them appearing once. V lost 4 bases and J lost 1; bases outside the gene matches: 5. Germline CDR1 and CDR2: SEHNR and FQNEAQ (reference sequence). The CDR3 extends over 16 amino acids. Sequenced sample: peripheral blood. The chain carries TRBV7-9 and TRBJ2-7, with TRBD2 identical over 12 bases. The clonotype originates from a woman of 80 years or more with acute or convalescent COVID-19. The CDR3 DNA follows: TGTGCCAGCAGCTCCCTGACTAGCGGGAGTTCCTACGAGCAGTACTTC. As protein: CASSSLTSGSSYEQYF.